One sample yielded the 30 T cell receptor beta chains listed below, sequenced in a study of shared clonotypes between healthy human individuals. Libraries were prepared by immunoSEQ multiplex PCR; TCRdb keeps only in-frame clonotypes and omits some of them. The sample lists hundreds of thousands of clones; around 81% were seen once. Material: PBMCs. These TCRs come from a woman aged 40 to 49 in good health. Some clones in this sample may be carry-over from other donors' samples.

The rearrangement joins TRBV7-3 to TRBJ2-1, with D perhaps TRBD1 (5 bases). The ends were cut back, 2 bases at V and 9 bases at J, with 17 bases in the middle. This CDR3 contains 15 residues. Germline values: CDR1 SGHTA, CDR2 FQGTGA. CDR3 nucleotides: TGTGCCAGCAGCTTAGGGTTGGGCTTAGACAGTGAGCAGTTCTTC. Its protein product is CASSLGLGLDSEQFF.

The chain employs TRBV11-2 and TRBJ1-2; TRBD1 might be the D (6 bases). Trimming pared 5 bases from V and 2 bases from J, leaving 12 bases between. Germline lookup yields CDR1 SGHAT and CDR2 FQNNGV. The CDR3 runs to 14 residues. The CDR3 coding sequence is TGTGCCAGCAGCCGGACAGTTAGAAACTATGGCTACACCTTC. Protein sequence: CASSRTVRNYGYTF. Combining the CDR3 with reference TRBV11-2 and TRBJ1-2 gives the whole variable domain EAGVAQSPRYKIIEKRQSVAFWCNPISGHATLYWYQQILGQGPKLLIQFQNNGVVDDSQLPKDRFSAERLKGVDSTLKIQPAKLEDSAVYLCASSRTVRNYGYTFGSGTRLTVV.

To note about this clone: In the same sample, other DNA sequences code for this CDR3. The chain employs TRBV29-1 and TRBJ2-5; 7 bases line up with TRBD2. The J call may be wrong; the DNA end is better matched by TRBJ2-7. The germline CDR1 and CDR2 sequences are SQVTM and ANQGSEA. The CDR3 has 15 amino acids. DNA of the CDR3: TGCAGCGTTGAAGATACCCCTAGCGGAAGGGCCGAGCAGTACTTC. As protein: CSVEDTPSGRAEQYF.

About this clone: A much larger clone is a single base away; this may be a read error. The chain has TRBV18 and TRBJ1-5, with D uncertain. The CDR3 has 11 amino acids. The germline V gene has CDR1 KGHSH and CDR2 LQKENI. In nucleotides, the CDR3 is TGTGCCAGCTCACCGATTCAGCCCCAGCGTTTT. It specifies CASSPIQPQRF.

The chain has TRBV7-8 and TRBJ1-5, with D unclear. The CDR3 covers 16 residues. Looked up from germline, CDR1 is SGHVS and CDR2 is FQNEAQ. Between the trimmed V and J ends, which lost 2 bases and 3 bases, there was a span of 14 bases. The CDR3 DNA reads TGTGCCAGCAGCTTATCACCGAACCTAAACAATCAGCCCCAGCATTTT. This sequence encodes CASSLSPNLNNQPQHF.

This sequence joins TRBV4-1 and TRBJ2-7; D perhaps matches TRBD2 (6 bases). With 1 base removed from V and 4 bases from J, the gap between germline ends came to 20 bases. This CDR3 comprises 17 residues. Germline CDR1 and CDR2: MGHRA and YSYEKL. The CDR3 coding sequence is TGCGCCAGCAGCCAAGTGGGGGGAGGCAGGAGCTTTTACGAGCAGTACTTC. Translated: CASSQVGGGRSFYEQYF.

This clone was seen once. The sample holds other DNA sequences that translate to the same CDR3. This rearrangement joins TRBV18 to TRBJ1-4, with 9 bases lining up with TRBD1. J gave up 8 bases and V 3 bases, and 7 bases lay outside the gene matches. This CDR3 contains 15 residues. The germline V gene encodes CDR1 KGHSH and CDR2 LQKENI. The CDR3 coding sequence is TGTGCCAGCTCACCCTGGGGACAGGGTGGGGAAAAACTGTTTTTT. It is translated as CASSPWGQGGEKLFF.

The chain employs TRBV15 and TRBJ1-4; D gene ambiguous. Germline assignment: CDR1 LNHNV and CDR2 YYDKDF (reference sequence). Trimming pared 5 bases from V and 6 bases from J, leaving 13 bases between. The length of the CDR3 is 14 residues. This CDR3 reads CATSPRDGDEKLFF. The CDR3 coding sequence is TGTGCCACCAGCCCACGCGACGGTGATGAAAAACTGTTTTTT.

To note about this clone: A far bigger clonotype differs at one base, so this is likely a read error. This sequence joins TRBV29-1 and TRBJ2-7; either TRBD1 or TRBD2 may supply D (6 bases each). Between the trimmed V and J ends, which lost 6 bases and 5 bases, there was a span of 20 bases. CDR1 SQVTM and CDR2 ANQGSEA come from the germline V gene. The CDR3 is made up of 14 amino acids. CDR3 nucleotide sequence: TGCAGCGTGGGGGCTGGGCGGGAACCCCACGAGCAGTACTTC. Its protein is CSVGAGREPHEQYF.

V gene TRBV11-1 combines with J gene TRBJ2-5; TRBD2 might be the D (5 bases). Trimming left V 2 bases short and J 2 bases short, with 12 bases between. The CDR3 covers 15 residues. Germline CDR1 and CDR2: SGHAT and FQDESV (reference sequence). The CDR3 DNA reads TGTGCCAGCAGCTTACTTCGGACTGTTCAAGAGACCCAGTACTTC. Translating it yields CASSLLRTVQETQYF.

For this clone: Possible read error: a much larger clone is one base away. CDR3 loop: CATSTLGRPYEQYF. The CDR3 DNA reads TGTGCCACCTCGACACTGGGTAGGCCTTACGAGCAGTACTTC. The V gene is TRBV6-5, the J gene TRBJ2-7, with D unresolved. Germline V gives CDR1 MNHEY, CDR2 SVGAGI. The CDR3 runs to 14 residues. The V end lost 10 bases, the J end lost 4 bases, and 20 bases lay between the germline ends.

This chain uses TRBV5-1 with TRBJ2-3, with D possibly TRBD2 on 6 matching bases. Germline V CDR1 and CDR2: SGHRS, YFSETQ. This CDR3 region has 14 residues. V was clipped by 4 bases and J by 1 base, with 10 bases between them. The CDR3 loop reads CASSGSGGTDTQYF. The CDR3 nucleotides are TGCGCCAGCAGCGGCTCGGGAGGCACAGATACGCAGTATTTT.

The CDR3 sequence is CASSLGTPQVGPDTQYF. The CDR3 DNA follows: TGTGCCAGCAGCTTAGGGACCCCGCAGGTGGGCCCAGATACGCAGTATTTT. The chain couples TRBV11-2 to TRBJ2-3; D is ambiguous. The germline gives CDR1 SGHAT, CDR2 FQNNGV. Trimming pared 1 base from V and 4 bases from J, leaving 18 bases between. CDR3 length equals 17 residues.

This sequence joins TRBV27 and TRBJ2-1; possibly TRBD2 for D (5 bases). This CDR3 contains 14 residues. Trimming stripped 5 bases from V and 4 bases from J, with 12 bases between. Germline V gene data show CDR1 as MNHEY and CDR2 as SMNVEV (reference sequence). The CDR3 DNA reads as TGTGCCAGCAGTGATGACGGGATTTACAATGAGCAGTTCTTC. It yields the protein CASSDDGIYNEQFF.

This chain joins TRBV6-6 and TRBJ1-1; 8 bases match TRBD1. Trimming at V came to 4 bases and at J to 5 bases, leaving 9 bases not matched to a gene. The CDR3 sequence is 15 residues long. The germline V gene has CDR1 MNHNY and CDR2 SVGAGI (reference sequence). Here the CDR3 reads CASSLRQGTYTEAFF. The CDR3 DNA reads TGTGCCAGCAGTTTAAGACAGGGGACTTATACTGAAGCTTTCTTT.

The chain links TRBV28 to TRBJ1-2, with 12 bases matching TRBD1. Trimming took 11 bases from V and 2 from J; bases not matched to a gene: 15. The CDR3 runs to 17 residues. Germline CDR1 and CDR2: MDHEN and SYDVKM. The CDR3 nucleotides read TGTGCCGGACAGAAACCGGGACAGGGGGCCTCAAACTATGGCTACACCTTC. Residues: CAGQKPGQGASNYGYTF.

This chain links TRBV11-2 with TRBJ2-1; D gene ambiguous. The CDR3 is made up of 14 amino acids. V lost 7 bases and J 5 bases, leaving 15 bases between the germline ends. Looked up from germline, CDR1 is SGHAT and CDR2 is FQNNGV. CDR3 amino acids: CASILALSHNEQFF. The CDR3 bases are TGTGCCAGCATTTTAGCATTATCCCACAATGAGCAGTTCTTC.

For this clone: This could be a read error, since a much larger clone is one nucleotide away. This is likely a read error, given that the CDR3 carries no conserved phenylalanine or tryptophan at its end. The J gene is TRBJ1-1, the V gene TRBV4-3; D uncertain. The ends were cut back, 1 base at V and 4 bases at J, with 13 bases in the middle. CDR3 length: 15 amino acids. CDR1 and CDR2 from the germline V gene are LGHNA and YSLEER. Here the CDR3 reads CASSQVGSHPTEAFS. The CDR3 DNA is TGCGCCAGCAGCCAAGTGGGCAGTCACCCCACTGAAGCTTTCTCT.

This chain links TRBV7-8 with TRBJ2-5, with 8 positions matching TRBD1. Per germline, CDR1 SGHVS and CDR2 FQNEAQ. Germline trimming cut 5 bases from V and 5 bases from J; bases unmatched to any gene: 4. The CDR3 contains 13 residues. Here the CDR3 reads CASSARTGETQYF. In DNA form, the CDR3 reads TGTGCCAGCAGCGCACGGACAGGGGAGACCCAGTACTTC.

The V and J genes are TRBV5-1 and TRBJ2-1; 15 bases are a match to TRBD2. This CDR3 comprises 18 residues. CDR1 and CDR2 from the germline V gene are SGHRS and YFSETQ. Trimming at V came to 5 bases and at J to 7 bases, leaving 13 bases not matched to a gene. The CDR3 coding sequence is TGCGCCAGCAGACTAGGACTAGCGGGAGGGTGGGACAAAAATGAGCAGTTCTTC. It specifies CASRLGLAGGWDKNEQFF.

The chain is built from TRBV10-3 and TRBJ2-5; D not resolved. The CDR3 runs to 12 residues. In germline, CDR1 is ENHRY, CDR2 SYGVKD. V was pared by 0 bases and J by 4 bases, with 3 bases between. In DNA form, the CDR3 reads TGTGCCATCAGTGAGTCGTTAGAGACCCAGTACTTC. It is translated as CAISESLETQYF.

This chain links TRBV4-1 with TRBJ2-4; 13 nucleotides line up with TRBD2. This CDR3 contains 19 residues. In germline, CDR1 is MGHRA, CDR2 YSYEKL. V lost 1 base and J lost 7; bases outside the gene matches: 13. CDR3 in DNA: TGCGCCAGCAGCCAAGCGATTCTGACTAGCGGGAGGTCCCTTAACATTCAGTACTTC. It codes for CASSQAILTSGRSLNIQYF.

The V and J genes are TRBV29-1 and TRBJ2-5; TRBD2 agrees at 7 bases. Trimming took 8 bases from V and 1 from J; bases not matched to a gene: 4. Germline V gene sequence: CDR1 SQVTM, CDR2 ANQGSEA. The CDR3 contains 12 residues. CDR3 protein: CSSGRLQETQYF. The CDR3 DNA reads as TGCAGCTCCGGGAGGCTCCAAGAGACCCAGTACTTC.

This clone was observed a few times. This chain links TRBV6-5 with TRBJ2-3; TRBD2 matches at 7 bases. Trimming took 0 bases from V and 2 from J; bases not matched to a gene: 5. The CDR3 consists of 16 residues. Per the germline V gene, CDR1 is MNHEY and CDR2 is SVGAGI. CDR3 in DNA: TGTGCCAGCAGTTACTCTGCTAGCGGAAACACAGATACGCAGTATTTT. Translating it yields CASSYSASGNTDTQYF.

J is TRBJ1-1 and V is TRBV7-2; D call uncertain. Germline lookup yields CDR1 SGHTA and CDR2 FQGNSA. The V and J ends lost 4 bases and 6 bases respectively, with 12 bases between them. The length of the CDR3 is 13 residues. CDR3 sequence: CASSSNTGAEAFF. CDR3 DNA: TGTGCCAGCAGCTCGAATACCGGGGCTGAAGCTTTCTTT.

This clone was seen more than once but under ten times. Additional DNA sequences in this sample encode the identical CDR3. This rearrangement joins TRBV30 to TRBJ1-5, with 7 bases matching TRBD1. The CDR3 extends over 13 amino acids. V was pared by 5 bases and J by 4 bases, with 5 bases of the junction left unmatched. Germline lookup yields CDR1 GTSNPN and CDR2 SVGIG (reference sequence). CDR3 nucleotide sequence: TGTGCCTGGTCAGGGGGGGGGAATCAGCCCCAGCATTTT. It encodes CAWSGGGNQPQHF. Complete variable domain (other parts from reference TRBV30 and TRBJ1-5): SQTIHQWPATLVQPVGSPLSLECTVEGTSNPNLYWYRQAAGRGLQLLFYSVGIGQISSEVPQNLSASRPQDRQFILSSKKLLLSDSGFYLCAWSGGGNQPQHFGDGTRLSIL.

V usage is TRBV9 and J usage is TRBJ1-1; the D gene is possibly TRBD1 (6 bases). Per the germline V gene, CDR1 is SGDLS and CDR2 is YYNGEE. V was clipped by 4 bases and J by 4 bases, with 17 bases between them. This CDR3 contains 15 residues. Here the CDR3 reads CASSPGGHFSTEAFF. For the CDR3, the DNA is TGTGCCAGCAGCCCCGGGGGACATTTTTCCACTGAAGCTTTCTTT. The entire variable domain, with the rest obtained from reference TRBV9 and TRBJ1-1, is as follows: DSGVTQTPKHLITATGQRVTLRCSPRSGDLSVYWYQQSLDQGLQFLIQYYNGEERAKGNILERFSAQQFPDLHSELNLSSLELGDSALYFCASSPGGHFSTEAFFGQGTRLTVV.

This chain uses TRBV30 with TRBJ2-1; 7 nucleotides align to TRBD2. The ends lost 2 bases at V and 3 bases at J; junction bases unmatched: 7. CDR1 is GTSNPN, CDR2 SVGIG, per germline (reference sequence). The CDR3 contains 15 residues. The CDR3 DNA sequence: TGTGCCTGGAGTTTGGGCGGGAGCGGCTACAATGAGCAGTTCTTC. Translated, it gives CAWSLGGSGYNEQFF. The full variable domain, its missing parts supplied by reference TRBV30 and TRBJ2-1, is SQTIHQWPATLVQPVGSPLSLECTVEGTSNPNLYWYRQAAGRGLQLLFYSVGIGQISSEVPQNLSASRPQDRQFILSSKKLLLSDSGFYLCAWSLGGSGYNEQFFGPGTRLTVL.

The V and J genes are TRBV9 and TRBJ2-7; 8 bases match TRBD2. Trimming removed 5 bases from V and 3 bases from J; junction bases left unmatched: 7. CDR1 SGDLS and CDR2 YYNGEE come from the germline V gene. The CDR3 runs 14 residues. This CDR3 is CASSLGGGNYEQYF. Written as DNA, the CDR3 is TGTGCCAGCAGTCTCGGCGGGGGGAACTACGAGCAGTACTTC.

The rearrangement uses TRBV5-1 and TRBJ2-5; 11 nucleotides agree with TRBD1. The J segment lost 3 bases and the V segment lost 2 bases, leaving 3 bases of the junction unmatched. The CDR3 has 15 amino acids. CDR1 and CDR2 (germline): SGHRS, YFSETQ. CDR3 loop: CASSFGQGAEETQYF. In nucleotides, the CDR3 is TGCGCCAGCAGCTTCGGACAGGGGGCGGAAGAGACCCAGTACTTC.